The clone carrying this T cell receptor (beta chain) was observed a few times. This same CDR3 is encoded by further DNA sequences in the sample. The method was immunoSEQ multiplex PCR; TCRdb's version includes in-frame clones alone and lacks a portion of them. The profile covers about 1 million clones, with about 75% appearing a single time and 1.4% taken by the ten largest. The data originate from a study of shared clonotypes between healthy human individuals. V lost 4 bases and J lost 3; bases outside the gene matches: 7. The CDR3 covers 15 residues. Looked up from germline, CDR1 is MGHRA and CDR2 is YSYEKL.

The sequenced sample was memory CD4+ T cells sorted from blood. The subset is: CD45RA-negative fraction. The source is a man younger than 35 in good health. V usage is TRBV4-1 and J usage is TRBJ1-1; TRBD1 agrees at 8 bases. Written as DNA, the CDR3 is TGCGCCAGCAGCCGAGGACAGGGACGGGACACTGAAGCTTTCTTT. Translated: CASSRGQGRDTEAFF.